This T cell receptor (beta chain) was found in a study of neoadjuvant nivolumab and ipilimumab in lung cancer. Study information: Nivolumab 3 mg/kg was given days 1, 15 and 29, plus ipilimumab 1 mg/kg day 1 in combination. Findings of the study overall: Pretherapy blood TCR richness correlated positively with resected tumor richness. From pretherapy to surgery, tumor richness and clonality rose with dual therapy. TCR richness and clonality were higher in tumors than adjacent uninvolved lung.

To note about this clone: The antigen remains unidentified.

Only in-frame clones appear in the TCRdb table, and some are missing; sequencing was by immunoSEQ multiplex PCR. The table shows approximately 23,000 clones, with roughly 85% occurring only once. This CDR3 spans 15 amino acids. Germline V gene sequence: CDR1 SGHRS, CDR2 YFSETQ. V shed 3 bases and J shed 3 bases, with 13 bases lying between them. The sequence derives from an adult with non-small cell lung cancer. The chain is built from TRBV5-1 and TRBJ2-1, with D possibly TRBD2 on 5 matching bases. The material was peripheral blood, obtained before neoadjuvant nivolumab, alone or with ipilimumab. The CDR3 reads CASSSPAGLYNEQFF. CDR3 DNA sequence: TGCGCCAGCAGCTCCCCTGCGGGCCTCTACAATGAGCAGTTCTTC.